The clone carrying this TCR beta chain came up many times. What it binds is not known. These data belong to a study of T-cell reconstitution after alpha-beta-depleted transplantation in children. Study outcomes and limitations: Two months or so post-transplant, alpha-beta T cells reportedly derived from several hundred expanded graft clones. T-cell numbers and diversity one year post-transplant derived largely from freshly generated T cells. Surviving thymic progenitors and recipient T cells were the source of high TCRbeta diversity at day 60 in some patients.

A library of TCRbeta sequences, prepared with unique molecular identifiers, was generated. Each CDR3 protein gets one entry after TCRdb re-called the PCR reads with MiXCR. The sample yields tens of thousands of distinct CDR3 sequences, about 6.8% seen once. The CDR3 has 15 residues. CDR1 and CDR2 (germline): SGHRS, YFSETQ. Trimming took 0 bases from V and 4 from J, leaving 13 bases between them. The sample consisted of peripheral blood, taken 60 days after TCRalphabeta/CD19-depleted stem cell transplant. The source is a child younger than two who had a stem cell transplant for acute myeloid leukemia, so the T cells may come from the graft donor. The chain recombines TRBV5-1 with TRBJ2-5, with D maybe TRBD2 (6 bases). The CDR3 sequence is CASSLAFGGGETQYF. CDR3 sequence (DNA): TGCGCCAGCAGCTTGGCATTCGGGGGTGGAGAGACCCAGTACTTC.